This T cell receptor beta chain was obtained from a study of cytomegalovirus exposure and HLA in healthy donors. Germline V lookup: CDR1 SGHNT, CDR2 YYREEE (reference sequence). The CDR3 extends over 13 amino acids. V shed 1 base and J shed 2 bases, with 6 bases lying between them. Method: immunoSEQ multiplex PCR; TCRdb's copy keeps in-frame clones and lacks some. Seen here are about 62,000 clones, 85% to 95% observed once, and the top ten hold roughly 7.3%. The sequence derives from a young woman in good health and CMV-seropositive. The sample comprised PBMCs. This chain joins TRBV5-4 and TRBJ1-1, with unresolved D. CDR3 in amino acids: CASSLLLNTEAFF. The CDR3 DNA is TGTGCCAGCAGCTTGTTGTTAAACACTGAAGCTTTCTTT.